This T cell receptor (beta chain) was retrieved from a study of blood T cell repertoires in COVID-19. On the study more broadly: Italy, Spain and the United States were the sources of the convalescent and acute COVID-19 samples.

The CDR3 is 14 amino acids. The V and J ends lost 4 bases and 3 bases respectively, with 10 bases between them. Germline V gene data show CDR1 as MNHEY and CDR2 as SVGAGI. How the authors handled the data: Counts of nucleated cells, estimated from reference gene primer amplification, were obtained. The method was immunoSEQ multiplex PCR; TCRdb's version includes in-frame clones alone and lacks a portion of them. V and J calls and clone size are as listed in that table; D and trimming were resolved from the DNA. The sample yields 120,000 to 150,000 clones, 84% seen once. The TCR comes from a human donor in a cohort sampled during active COVID-19. The chain links TRBV6-5 to TRBJ2-4, with no clear D. Sequencing was performed on peripheral blood. In DNA form, the CDR3 reads TGTGCCAGCAGTTCTGACATTGGCAAAAACATTCAGTACTTC. Protein: CASSSDIGKNIQYF.